This T cell receptor beta chain came from a study of OX40 agonist ivuxolimab in advanced cancers. The wider study: Patients received the agonistic anti-OX40 (CD134) antibody ivuxolimab.

Study results and caveats: People who partly responded at 0.1-3.0 mg/kg had some of the least clonal expansion seen.

Concerning this clone itself: Its antigen remains unidentified.

Measured with immunoSEQ multiplex PCR; TCRdb has only the in-frame clones, and not every one. Of roughly 46,000 clones detected, approximately 85% appear once; the ten largest clones hold 55% to 60%. CDR1 and CDR2 (germline): MDHEN, SYDVKM. Trimming took off 5 bases at V and 4 bases at J, with 9 bases between the two ends. The CDR3 consists of 12 residues. This receptor was taken from an adult with an advanced solid tumor such as melanoma, head and neck, liver or kidney cancer. The rearrangement joins TRBV28 to TRBJ2-7; no firm D call. Sequencing used CD4+ or CD8+ T cells sorted from blood, obtained in a trial of the OX40 agonist ivuxolimab. The CDR3 loop reads CASSGWGYEQYF. CDR3 nucleotides: TGTGCCAGCAGTGGGTGGGGATACGAGCAGTACTTC.